This passage covers 25 T cell receptor beta chains from one sample sequenced in a study of blood T cell repertoires in COVID-19. Data came from immunoSEQ multiplex PCR; TCRdb stores just in-frame clones and leaves some out. There are a few hundred thousand clones in the sample; roughly 84% occur only once, and 7% to 8.5% lies in the top ten. The sequencing sample was made of PBMCs or T cells enriched from blood (not recorded which). The receptors were gathered from a man between 25 and 39 years old in a cohort exposed to, infected with or recovered from COVID-19 (not recorded which).

The chain couples TRBV6-1 to TRBJ2-7, with D perhaps matching TRBD2 (6 bases). Germline assignment: CDR1 MNHNS and CDR2 SASEGT. This CDR3 comprises 13 residues. Trimming took 2 bases from V and 4 from J, leaving 9 bases between them. The CDR3 loop is CASSELAGYEQYF. Written as DNA, the CDR3 is TGTGCCAGCAGTGAATTGGCGGGGTACGAGCAGTACTTC.

This chain links TRBV5-1 with TRBJ2-7; 8 bases are shared with TRBD1. CDR3 size: 14 residues. V was clipped by 2 bases and J by 2 bases; unmatched bases: 3. Per the germline V gene, CDR1 is SGHRS and CDR2 is YFSETQ. The CDR3 loop reads CASSFGQGPYEQYF. The CDR3 nucleotides read TGCGCCAGCAGCTTCGGACAGGGTCCCTACGAGCAGTACTTC.

This clone was counted a few times. The chain is built from TRBV3-1 (or the pseudogene TRBV3-2) and TRBJ2-1, with 12 bases aligning to TRBD2. Trimming cost V 2 bases and J 2 bases; bases outside gene matches: 1. This CDR3 comprises 16 residues. The germline gives CDR1 LGHDT, CDR2 YNNKEL (reference sequence). CDR3 nucleotides: TGTGCCAGCAGCCAAAGACTAGCGGGAGCCTACAATGAGCAGTTCTTC. The encoded protein is CASSQRLAGAYNEQFF.

This chain uses TRBV29-1 with TRBJ2-3, with D perhaps matching TRBD1 (5 bases). In germline, CDR1 is SQVTM, CDR2 ANQGSEA. The CDR3 length is 15 residues. The V end lost 4 bases, the J end lost 0 bases, and 14 bases lay between the germline ends. CDR3 sequence (DNA): TGCAGCGTTGGGGAAGGGGTGACTAGCACAGATACGCAGTATTTT. Residues: CSVGEGVTSTDTQYF.

The V call is TRBV7-6, the J call TRBJ2-1; 13 bases are shared with TRBD2. CDR1 SGHVS and CDR2 FNYEAQ come from the germline V gene. The CDR3 is made up of 15 amino acids. V lost 4 bases, J lost 9 bases, and 6 bases stayed unmatched. Here the CDR3 reads CASSSGLAGFREQFF. The CDR3 DNA reads as TGTGCCAGCAGCTCGGGACTAGCGGGATTCCGTGAGCAGTTCTTC.

The chain uses TRBV29-1 and TRBJ2-7; 10 bases are shared with TRBD2. Germline V lookup: CDR1 SQVTM, CDR2 ANQGSEA. The trim removed 4 bases at V and 7 bases at J, leaving 25 bases unmatched. There are 19 residues in the CDR3. CDR3 sequence reads: CSVVLNPGFSGRTGWEQYF. CDR3 in DNA: TGCAGCGTTGTTCTTAATCCAGGGTTTAGCGGGAGGACCGGTTGGGAGCAGTACTTC.

The chain recombines TRBV2 with TRBJ1-1, with D unclear. CDR1 is SNHLY and CDR2 is FYNNEI in the germline V gene. The CDR3 extends over 15 amino acids. V gave up 3 bases and J gave up 4 bases, with 15 bases separating them. The CDR3 loop is CASSDREEGSTEAFF. The CDR3 nucleotides read TGTGCCAGCAGTGATAGGGAGGAAGGGAGCACTGAAGCTTTCTTT. The full variable domain, completed using reference TRBV2 and TRBJ1-1, is EPEVTQTPSHQVTQMGQEVILRCVPISNHLYFYWYRQILGQKVEFLVSFYNNEISEKSEIFDDQFSVERPDGSNFTLKIRSTKLEDSAMYFCASSDREEGSTEAFFGQGTRLTVV.

This chain connects TRBV15 to TRBJ2-3, with D possibly being TRBD2 (7 bases). In germline, CDR1 is LNHNV, CDR2 YYDKDF (reference sequence). This CDR3 has 16 residues. V shed 5 bases and J shed 2 bases, with 17 bases lying between them. CDR3: CATSSGVSGTTDTQYF. The CDR3 DNA follows: TGTGCCACCAGCTCAGGGGTCAGCGGGACCACAGATACGCAGTATTTT.

V usage is TRBV25-1 and J usage is TRBJ2-2; TRBD2 might be the D (5 bases). Between the trimmed V and J ends, which lost 1 base and 7 bases, there was a span of 13 bases. CDR3 size: 15 residues. Germline V lookup: CDR1 MGHDK, CDR2 SYGVNS. The CDR3 DNA sequence: TGTGCCAGCAGTGAATTGAACGGGATTAGCGGGGAGCTGTTTTTT. Translation gives CASSELNGISGELFF.

V gene TRBV7-6 combines with J gene TRBJ1-1; no clear D. CDR3 size: 15 residues. Looked up from germline, CDR1 is SGHVS and CDR2 is FNYEAQ. V gave up 4 bases and J gave up 1 base, with 13 bases separating them. Written as DNA, the CDR3 is TGTGCCAGCAGCTCCGGGGAACACGAGAACACTGAAGCTTTCTTT. Translating gives CASSSGEHENTEAFF.

The chain links TRBV7-8 to TRBJ2-5; TRBD1 might be the D (5 bases). Germline CDR1 is SGHVS and CDR2 is FQNEAQ. Trimming removed 2 bases at V and 5 bases at J, with 15 bases between. The CDR3 is made up of 15 amino acids. The DNA for the CDR3 is TGTGCCAGCAGCTTAAACGTGGGGCGCCGGGAGACCCAGTACTTC. Residues: CASSLNVGRRETQYF.

The CDR3 is CASSLGSFTDTQYF. As DNA, the CDR3 is TGTGCCAGCAGCCTCGGGAGTTTTACAGATACGCAGTATTTT. The chain carries TRBV5-4 and TRBJ2-3; D is possibly TRBD2 (6 bases). The V end lost 4 bases, the J end lost 3 bases, and 12 bases lay between the germline ends. The CDR3 consists of 14 residues. The germline V gene encodes CDR1 SGHNT and CDR2 YYREEE (reference sequence).

The genes are TRBV2 and TRBJ1-2; unclear D gene. There are 17 residues in the CDR3. With 6 bases removed from V and 2 bases from J, the gap between germline ends came to 22 bases. The germline V gene encodes CDR1 SNHLY and CDR2 FYNNEI. The chain's CDR3 is CASSPGPVLRVNYGYTF. DNA of the CDR3: TGTGCCAGCAGCCCAGGTCCTGTATTGAGGGTAAACTATGGCTACACCTTC.

This rearrangement joins TRBV21-1 to TRBJ1-1; the D call of TRBD1 is as the table states it, not checked on the DNA. TRBV21-1 is an annotated pseudogene. This CDR3 has 12 residues. The CDR3 nucleotides are TGTGCCAGCAGCACAGGGGGGACTGAAGCTTTCTTT. This gives the protein CASSTGGTEAFF.

The chain couples TRBV28 to TRBJ1-3; weak D call: TRBD1 (6 bases). Trimming took off 11 bases at V and 2 bases at J, with 25 bases between the two ends. In germline, CDR1 is MDHEN, CDR2 SYDVKM. The CDR3 extends over 17 amino acids. CDR3 DNA: TGTGCCGGTTCGACAGGCTACAATGAACCAACTGGAAACACCATATATTTT. Its translation: CAGSTGYNEPTGNTIYF.

The chain combines TRBV4-1 with TRBJ1-1, with 9 nucleotides matching TRBD1. V trimming: 4 bases; J trimming: 0 bases; junction bases outside the gene matches: 6. In germline, CDR1 is MGHRA, CDR2 YSYEKL. The CDR3 extends over 16 amino acids. CDR3 sequence: CASSPGQGTMNTEAFF. The CDR3 region has the DNA TGCGCCAGCAGCCCCGGACAGGGGACAATGAACACTGAAGCTTTCTTT.

This clone was recorded a few times. The chain links TRBV11-2 to TRBJ2-7, with 7 bases identical to TRBD2. Per germline, CDR1 SGHAT and CDR2 FQNNGV. The CDR3 sequence is 13 residues long. Losses at the gene ends were 10 bases for V and 4 bases for J; bases not matched to a gene: 10. DNA of the CDR3: TGTGCCACCGCGTTGGGAGGGACGTACGAGCAGTACTTC. The encoded protein is CATALGGTYEQYF.

This chain connects TRBV6-6 to TRBJ1-1; a weak D match, TRBD1 (6 bases). Germline loops: CDR1 MNHNY, CDR2 SVGAGI (reference sequence). The CDR3 totals 15 residues. The V and J ends lost 4 bases and 10 bases respectively, with 22 bases between them. The CDR3 loop reads CASSLEGGQASSAFF. Written as DNA, the CDR3 is TGTGCCAGCAGTTTGGAGGGGGGGCAGGCTTCCTCAGCTTTCTTT.

The chain combines TRBV6-5 with TRBJ2-6, with D possibly matching TRBD2 (5 bases). The CDR3 is made up of 16 amino acids. Germline CDR1 MNHEY, CDR2 SVGAGI. V lost 7 bases and J lost 1, with 14 bases in between. The chain's CDR3 is CASTFSGVSGANVLTF. CDR3 nucleotide sequence: TGTGCCAGCACTTTCTCCGGGGTTTCTGGGGCCAACGTCCTGACTTTC.

J is TRBJ2-1 and V is TRBV20-1; 12 nucleotides align to TRBD1. Germline loops: CDR1 DFQATT, CDR2 SNEGSKA (reference sequence). The CDR3 length is 15 residues. The J segment lost 7 bases and the V segment lost 3 bases, leaving 7 bases of the junction unmatched. This CDR3 is CSASLGTGGRNEQFF. The DNA of the CDR3 is TGCAGTGCTAGTTTAGGGACAGGGGGCAGAAATGAGCAGTTCTTC.

As concerns this clone: Additional DNA sequences in this sample encode the identical CDR3. V gene TRBV5-1 combines with J gene TRBJ2-7, with 8 bases fitting TRBD2. Trimming took 0 bases from V and 2 from J; bases not matched to a gene: 1. The CDR3 spans 14 residues. The germline gives CDR1 SGHRS, CDR2 YFSETQ. CDR3 sequence: CASSLAGGPYEQYF. The DNA of the CDR3 is TGCGCCAGCAGCTTGGCGGGAGGGCCCTACGAGCAGTACTTC. The entire variable domain, with the rest obtained from reference TRBV5-1 and TRBJ2-7, is as follows: KAGVTQTPRYLIKTRGQQVTLSCSPISGHRSVSWYQQTPGQGLQFLFEYFSETQRNKGNFPGRFSGRQFSNSRSEMNVSTLELGDSALYLCASSLAGGPYEQYFGPGTRLTVT.

This clone was seen just once. The rearrangement links TRBV5-6 to TRBJ1-5, with D perhaps matching TRBD1 (5 bases). Trimming stripped 0 bases from V and 1 base from J, with 14 bases between. The CDR3 loop spans 17 amino acids. In germline, CDR1 is SGHDT, CDR2 YYEEEE. The CDR3, as DNA: TGTGCCAGCAGCTTGGCCTCAGGGCAGAGAAGCAATCAGCCCCAGCATTTT. It is translated as CASSLASGQRSNQPQHF.

The V and J genes are TRBV2 and TRBJ2-1; 11 bases align to TRBD2. CDR1 SNHLY and CDR2 FYNNEI come from the germline V gene. V shed 6 bases and J 4 bases; nucleotides not matched to a gene: 8. The CDR3 runs 16 residues. CDR3 in DNA: TGTGCCAGCAGGGGTACAACTAGCGGGAGATACAATGAGCAGTTCTTC. Translating it yields CASRGTTSGRYNEQFF.

The chain has TRBV27 and TRBJ1-6, with TRBD1 identical over 8 bases. Trimming cost V 6 bases and J 3 bases; bases outside gene matches: 4. Germline CDR1 MNHEY, CDR2 SMNVEV (reference sequence). The CDR3 covers 15 residues. Here the CDR3 reads CASSPTGDYNSPLHF. As DNA, the CDR3 is TGTGCCAGCAGCCCGACAGGGGACTATAATTCACCCCTCCACTTT.

This clone has only a few counts. The V and J genes are TRBV11-3 and TRBJ2-1; D remains ambiguous. Per germline, CDR1 SGHNT and CDR2 YENEEA. The CDR3 runs to 14 residues. V was cut by 5 bases and J by 0 bases, with 8 bases left in between. This chain's CDR3 is CASSPHSSYNEQFF. DNA of the CDR3: TGTGCCAGCAGCCCCCACAGCTCCTACAATGAGCAGTTCTTC.